The 5 T cell receptor beta chains presented below share a single source sample, sequenced in a study of regulatory T cells in long-lasting Graves disease. Noted time point: newly diagnosed GD, antithyroid drugs for less than 3 months. PBMC RNA was the source of the TCR library. Library construction for TCR beta used iRepertoire HTBI primers and Arm-PCR of CDR3 regions. Using its own MiXCR run on the multiplex PCR reads, TCRdb lists one record per CDR3 protein. The table records over 500,000 distinct CDR3 sequences, about 16% of them present only once. These records were also assigned to another study, of T cells in Graves' hyperthyroidism and ophthalmopathy.

Sequences were derived from peripheral blood mononuclear cells (PBMCs), sampled at new diagnosis, from a patient treated with antithyroid drugs. The receptors here all came from a young man with Graves disease.

This clonotype was recorded a few times. The chain combines TRBV5-5 with TRBJ2-3; 7 positions agree with TRBD1. The trim removed 0 bases at V and 2 bases at J, leaving 9 bases unmatched. The CDR3 totals 17 residues. The germline gives CDR1 SGHKS, CDR2 YYEKEE (reference sequence). CDR3 protein: CASSLEDRLYYTDTQYF. The DNA of the CDR3 is TGTGCCAGCAGCTTGGAGGACAGGCTTTATTACACAGATACGCAGTATTTT.

This clonotype came up many times. The chain couples TRBV18 to TRBJ2-1; D possibly corresponds to TRBD1 (5 bases). The V and J ends lost 1 base and 0 bases respectively, with 10 bases between them. Germline V lookup: CDR1 KGHSH, CDR2 LQKENI. The CDR3 runs to 16 residues. The CDR3 nucleotides are TGTGCCAGCTCACCACTCGTGACAGTCTCCTACAATGAGCAGTTCTTC. As protein: CASSPLVTVSYNEQFF.

V gene TRBV20-1 combines with J gene TRBJ2-5; weak D call: TRBD1 (8 bases). The CDR3 spans 16 residues. Germline CDR1 DFQATT, CDR2 SNEGSKA (reference sequence). Trimming removed 3 bases from V and 0 bases from J, with 17 bases in between. The CDR3 nucleotides are TGCAGTGCTAGGGACAGGGACGGGGGGTACCAAGAGACCCAGTACTTC. This encodes CSARDRDGGYQETQYF.

The rearrangement joins TRBV29-1 to TRBJ1-2; unclear D gene. V lost 6 bases, J lost 4 bases, and 12 bases lay in between. The CDR3 consists of 12 residues. Looked up from germline, CDR1 is SQVTM and CDR2 is ANQGSEA. The CDR3 loop is CSVVVSSYGYTF. CDR3 in DNA: TGCAGCGTCGTAGTGTCAAGCTATGGCTACACCTTC.

Notes on this clonotype: A much larger clonotype is one base distant, so this may be a read error. This CDR3 fails to terminate in the conserved phenylalanine or tryptophan, so it likely reflects a read error. The chain carries TRBV28 and TRBJ2-1; 7 bases fit TRBD2. V shed 5 bases and J 3 bases; nucleotides not matched to a gene: 7. CDR1 and CDR2 from the germline V gene are MDHEN and SYDVKM. The CDR3 runs to 15 residues. The CDR3 nucleotides are TGTGCCAGCAGTCGCCTAGCGGAGATCTACAATGAGCAGTTCCTC. Protein: CASSRLAEIYNEQFL.